One sample yielded the 32 T cell receptor beta chains listed below, sequenced in a study of T cell repertoires in ileal Crohn's disease. The assay was immunoSEQ multiplex PCR, and TCRdb's table has in-frame clones only and misses some. The sample holds a few thousand clones, 76% seen once. Sequenced material: ileal tissue. The receptor source for this set is an adult with Crohn's disease.

This chain links TRBV7-2 with TRBJ2-3; D unresolved. The CDR3 extends over 12 amino acids. Germline V gene data show CDR1 as SGHTA and CDR2 as FQGNSA. The ends were cut back, 6 bases at V and 6 bases at J, with 10 bases in the middle. The CDR3 loop is CASSTRSDTQYF. The DNA of the CDR3 is TGTGCCAGCAGTACCCGGTCGGATACGCAGTATTTT.

The CDR3 here is CAISESDFGGYTF. The CDR3 DNA reads as TGTGCCATCAGTGAGTCAGACTTTGGCGGCTACACCTTC. The chain joins TRBV10-3 to TRBJ1-2; no clear D. Deletions cut 0 bases from V and 8 bases from J, with 10 bases between. CDR1 is ENHRY and CDR2 is SYGVKD in the germline V gene. The CDR3 covers 13 residues.

This clone was observed once. The J gene is TRBJ1-6, the V gene TRBV30; D perhaps matches TRBD1 (5 bases). Trimming stripped 3 bases from V and 1 base from J, with 16 bases between. The CDR3 runs to 17 residues. Germline values: CDR1 GTSNPN, CDR2 SVGIG (reference sequence). The CDR3, as DNA: TGTGCCTGGAGGGGGCCTGGTTTGGGTTCCTATAATTCACCCCTCCACTTT. It yields the protein CAWRGPGLGSYNSPLHF.

V gene TRBV5-1 combines with J gene TRBJ1-1; no reliable D call. Germline assignment: CDR1 SGHRS and CDR2 YFSETQ. V was trimmed by 2 bases and J by 1 base, leaving 9 bases between them. The CDR3 runs 14 residues. The CDR3 sequence: CASSFLEGNTEAFF. DNA of the CDR3: TGCGCCAGCAGCTTCCTCGAGGGGAACACTGAAGCTTTCTTT. Looking up the rest from reference TRBV5-1 and TRBJ1-1 gives the full variable domain: KAGVTQTPRYLIKTRGQQVTLSCSPISGHRSVSWYQQTPGQGLQFLFEYFSETQRNKGNFPGRFSGRQFSNSRSEMNVSTLELGDSALYLCASSFLEGNTEAFFGQGTRLTVV.

The rearrangement links TRBV7-4 to TRBJ2-7; D unresolved. From germline, CDR1 is SGHVT and CDR2 SQSDAQ. This CDR3 region has 15 residues. V gave up 0 bases and J gave up 0 bases, with 9 bases separating them. The CDR3 bases are TGTGCCAGCAGCTTAGCGAACGTACTCTCCTACGAGCAGTACTTC. Its translation: CASSLANVLSYEQYF.

The genes are TRBV7-8 and TRBJ2-2; D is unclear. This CDR3 spans 15 amino acids. Trimming removed 2 bases at V and 3 bases at J, with 10 bases between. The V gene's germline CDR1 is SGHVS and CDR2 FQNEAQ. The chain's CDR3 is CASSLFSRYTGELFF. The DNA of the CDR3 is TGTGCCAGCAGCTTATTTTCTAGGTACACCGGGGAGCTGTTTTTT.

The CDR3 spells CAIRRGRTGNTIYF. In DNA form, the CDR3 reads TGTGCCATTAGGCGGGGGAGGACTGGAAACACCATATATTTT. The gene calls are TRBV19 and TRBJ1-3; a possible D gene is TRBD1 (5 bases). The CDR3 is 14 amino acids. The V end lost 10 bases, the J end lost 2 bases, and 15 bases lay between the germline ends. CDR1 and CDR2 (germline): LNHDA, SQIVND (reference sequence).

This clone was observed once. The chain employs TRBV4-1 and TRBJ1-2; D not certain. Germline CDR1 reads MGHRA; CDR2 reads YSYEKL. The CDR3 runs to 14 residues. V lost 4 bases and J lost 5, with 14 bases in between. CDR3 in DNA: TGCGCCAGCAGCCCCTTCGGAGGGAGTTATGGCTACACCTTC. It translates to CASSPFGGSYGYTF.

The genes are TRBV20-1 and TRBJ2-1; D not certain. Germline assignment: CDR1 DFQATT and CDR2 SNEGSKA (reference sequence). The CDR3 length is 11 residues. V was shortened by 2 bases and J by 10 bases, with 9 bases between the two germline ends. The CDR3 region is CSARRLSEQFF. As DNA, the CDR3 is TGCAGTGCTAGACGCCTATCAGAGCAGTTCTTC.

This clone was detected a few times. The J gene is TRBJ2-5, the V gene TRBV5-1; 8 bases map to TRBD2. The CDR3 runs 15 residues. J lost 2 bases, V lost 7 bases, and 10 bases had no gene match. Germline CDR1 reads SGHRS; CDR2 reads YFSETQ. CDR3 sequence: CASFPDSGAQETQYF. CDR3 nucleotides: TGCGCCAGCTTCCCGGATAGCGGGGCACAAGAGACCCAGTACTTC.

This chain joins TRBV28 and TRBJ2-1; maybe TRBD2 (6 bases). The V end was cut by 4 bases, the J end by 8 bases, with 12 bases between. Germline CDR1 and CDR2: MDHEN and SYDVKM. The CDR3 sequence is 13 residues long. In DNA, the CDR3 is TGTGCCAGCAGTTATCCACCGGGGGATGAGCAGTTCTTC. Its protein product is CASSYPPGDEQFF.

As concerns this clone: Within the sample, other DNA sequences also encode this same CDR3. The gene calls are TRBV28 and TRBJ1-5; D gene ambiguous. Germline CDR1 MDHEN, CDR2 SYDVKM. The CDR3 length is 16 residues. V lost 3 bases and J 2 bases, leaving 14 bases between the germline ends. In DNA form, the CDR3 reads TGTGCCAGCAGTTTTTTAGGGAGACGGGGCAATCAGCCCCAGCATTTT. Translation gives CASSFLGRRGNQPQHF.

The CDR3 is CASSSIVSDTEAFF. The CDR3 region has the DNA TGTGCCAGCAGCTCCATTGTAAGCGACACTGAAGCTTTCTTT. The V and J genes are TRBV11-2 and TRBJ1-1, with D hard to call. The CDR3 length is 14 residues. Germline V gives CDR1 SGHAT, CDR2 FQNNGV. The V end lost 4 bases, the J end lost 3 bases, and 12 bases lay between the germline ends.

As concerns this clone: Other DNA sequences of this sample code for an identical CDR3. The rearrangement joins TRBV27 to TRBJ2-7; TRBD1 aligns across 7 bases. The CDR3 loop spans 13 amino acids. V lost 7 bases, J lost 0 bases, and 3 bases stayed unmatched. Germline V gene data show CDR1 as MNHEY and CDR2 as SMNVEV (reference sequence). The CDR3 nucleotides are TGTGCCAGCACAGGGGGTTCCTCCTACGAGCAGTACTTC. As protein: CASTGGSSYEQYF.

In its sample, this clone was seen a few times. The V call is TRBV6-1, the J call TRBJ2-5; 8 nucleotides line up with TRBD2. The CDR3 contains 15 residues. V lost 7 bases, J lost 4 bases, and 11 bases stayed unmatched. Germline V gene data show CDR1 as MNHNS and CDR2 as SASEGT. The CDR3 sequence: CASTPRGGQGETQYF. CDR3 coding DNA: TGTGCCAGCACCCCCCGGGGGGGGCAGGGAGAGACCCAGTACTTC.

This sequence joins TRBV18 and TRBJ2-1; weak D call: TRBD2 (5 bases). This CDR3 spans 12 amino acids. The ends were cut back, 4 bases at V and 9 bases at J, with 10 bases in the middle. The germline CDR1 and CDR2 sequences are KGHSH and LQKENI. The CDR3 spells CASSQAEGEQFF. CDR3 nucleotide sequence: TGTGCCAGCTCACAGGCAGAGGGTGAGCAGTTCTTC.

The chain combines TRBV7-2 with TRBJ2-2; TRBD2 might be the D (6 bases). There are 13 residues in the CDR3. Germline CDR1 SGHTA, CDR2 FQGNSA. Trimming left V 1 base short and J 9 bases short, with 9 bases between. The CDR3 bases are TGTGCCAGCAGCTTAGGGGGGGAGAGGGAGCTGTTTTTT. Translating gives CASSLGGERELFF.

For this clone: Other DNA variants within this sample encode the same CDR3. V gene TRBV27 combines with J gene TRBJ1-2; TRBD1 agrees at 9 bases. The CDR3 loop spans 14 amino acids. V was clipped by 4 bases and J by 3 bases; unmatched bases: 3. Germline V CDR1 and CDR2: MNHEY, SMNVEV (reference sequence). The CDR3 is CASSWGQGYYGYTF. CDR3 DNA: TGTGCCAGCAGTTGGGGACAGGGCTACTATGGCTACACCTTC.

The V call is TRBV7-2, the J call TRBJ1-3; TRBD1 matches at 9 bases. Germline V gene sequence: CDR1 SGHTA, CDR2 FQGNSA. Germline trimming cut 5 bases from V and 1 base from J; bases unmatched to any gene: 6. The CDR3 consists of 16 residues. CDR3 coding DNA: TGTGCCAGCAGCCTTGGACAGGGGTATTCTGGAAACACCATATATTTT. Its protein is CASSLGQGYSGNTIYF.

This clone has just one count. The chain combines TRBV9 with TRBJ2-1, with 10 nucleotides matching TRBD1. The V gene end was trimmed by 5 bases and the J gene end by 6 bases; junction bases not matched to a gene: 8. The CDR3 sequence is 15 residues long. CDR1 and CDR2 (germline): SGDLS, YYNGEE. CDR3 coding DNA: TGTGCCAGCAGGGAAGGGACAGGGGTTCTCAATGAGCAGTTCTTC. This codes for CASREGTGVLNEQFF.

The J gene is TRBJ1-2, the V gene TRBV19; tentative D call: TRBD1 (5 bases). V lost 5 bases, J lost 2 bases, and 15 bases lay in between. The length of the CDR3 is 15 residues. CDR1 and CDR2 from the germline V gene are LNHDA and SQIVND (reference sequence). The chain's CDR3 is CASSQTDSKNYGYTF. Written as DNA, the CDR3 is TGTGCCAGTAGTCAGACAGATTCAAAAAACTATGGCTACACCTTC.

This chain joins TRBV9 and TRBJ1-2; TRBD1 matches 8 bases. Trimming cost V 0 bases and J 5 bases; bases outside gene matches: 6. Germline-derived CDR1 and CDR2 are SGDLS and YYNGEE. The CDR3 covers 15 residues. The CDR3 here is CASSVGSGGEYGYTF. The DNA of the CDR3 is TGTGCCAGCAGCGTAGGGTCAGGGGGCGAATATGGCTACACCTTC.

Here the CDR3 DNA reads TGTGCCAGCATCGCGACAGGGTGGCGTGAAAAACTGTTTTTT. Translation gives CASIATGWREKLFF. The chain couples TRBV7-8 to TRBJ1-4; 7 bases map to TRBD1. Germline CDR1 SGHVS, CDR2 FQNEAQ. With V trimmed by 7 bases and J by 7 bases, 9 bases remained unmatched. The CDR3 length is 14 residues. Using reference TRBV7-8 and TRBJ1-4 for the parts outside the CDR3, the full variable domain is GAGVSQSPRYKVAKRGQDVALRCDPISGHVSLFWYQQALGQGPEFLTYFQNEAQLDKSGLPSDRFFAERPEGSVSTLKIQRTQQEDSAVYLCASIATGWREKLFFGSGTQLSVL.

The chain recombines TRBV11-2 with TRBJ1-1; unclear D gene. V gave up 5 bases and J gave up 3 bases, with 13 bases separating them. The CDR3 totals 14 residues. Germline CDR1 SGHAT, CDR2 FQNNGV. The CDR3 DNA sequence: TGTGCCAGCAGCCGGGGAATTGGGTACACTGAAGCTTTCTTT. It is translated as CASSRGIGYTEAFF.

The chain uses TRBV7-9 and TRBJ2-1, with 7 bases identical to TRBD2. Germline CDR1 reads SEHNR; CDR2 reads FQNEAQ (reference sequence). Unmatched junction bases numbered 0, after V lost 1 base and J lost 6 bases. The CDR3 is made up of 13 amino acids. CDR3 nucleotide sequence: TGTGCCAGCAGCTTAGGGGGGGGCAATGAGCAGTTCTTC. Amino acid sequence: CASSLGGGNEQFF.

V is TRBV6-1 and J is TRBJ2-6; 8 nucleotides match TRBD1. CDR1 MNHNS and CDR2 SASEGT come from the germline V gene. CDR3 length: 13 residues. V trimming: 8 bases; J trimming: 3 bases; junction bases outside the gene matches: 0. CDR3 sequence: CASGQGGANVLTF. CDR3 bases: TGTGCCAGCGGACAGGGTGGGGCCAACGTCCTGACTTTC.

The rearrangement uses TRBV5-1 and TRBJ2-5, with 15 bases aligning to TRBD2. Trimming at V came to 1 base and at J to 4 bases, leaving 8 bases not matched to a gene. Germline loops: CDR1 SGHRS, CDR2 YFSETQ. CDR3 size: 18 residues. In DNA, the CDR3 is TGCGCCAGCAGCTTGAGGGGACTAGCGGGAGGTGGGAGAGAGACCCAGTACTTC. Protein: CASSLRGLAGGGRETQYF.

This clone was detected only once. V usage is TRBV6-4 and J usage is TRBJ2-3; 8 bases are a match to TRBD1. CDR1 and CDR2 (germline): MRHNA, SNTAGT. V lost 6 bases to trimming and J lost 1 base; unmatched junction nucleotides: 0. The CDR3 extends over 13 amino acids. CDR3 DNA: TGTGCCAGCAGGGGACAGGGCACAGATACGCAGTATTTT. The encoded protein is CASRGQGTDTQYF.

This clone was seen only a few times. The chain uses TRBV7-9 and TRBJ2-1, with D perhaps TRBD1 (5 bases). The germline gives CDR1 SEHNR, CDR2 FQNEAQ (reference sequence). The CDR3 contains 14 residues. The V gene lost 5 bases and the J gene lost 8 bases, with 16 bases spanning the gap. The CDR3 protein is CASSGWQGGYEQFF. CDR3 nucleotide sequence: TGTGCCAGCAGCGGGTGGCAGGGTGGATATGAGCAGTTCTTC.

This clone has only one observation. The V and J genes are TRBV7-8 and TRBJ2-1, with TRBD2 matching over 8 bases. CDR3 size: 16 residues. Germline CDR1 reads SGHVS; CDR2 reads FQNEAQ. V trimming: 7 bases; J trimming: 6 bases; junction bases outside the gene matches: 14. The DNA of the CDR3 is TGTGCCAGCACCCCCTGGGGTGGACTAGCTTTCAATGAGCAGTTCTTC. This codes for CASTPWGGLAFNEQFF.

V is TRBV29-1 and J is TRBJ1-1; 8 positions match TRBD1. The CDR3 covers 15 residues. The junction had 9 bases not matched to a gene; V was cut back by 6 bases and J by 0 bases. CDR1 and CDR2 from the germline V gene are SQVTM and ANQGSEA. CDR3 coding DNA: TGCAGCGTCGCTCGGACAGGGTTCATGAACACTGAAGCTTTCTTT. Its translation: CSVARTGFMNTEAFF. The whole variable domain, filled in from reference TRBV29-1 and TRBJ1-1, reads SAVISQKPSRDICQRGTSLTIQCQVDSQVTMMFWYRQQPGQSLTLIATANQGSEATYESGFVIDKFPISRPNLTFSTLTVSNMSPEDSSIYLCSVARTGFMNTEAFFGQGTRLTVV.

This clone was recorded a few times. V gene TRBV28 combines with J gene TRBJ2-3, with 10 bases fitting TRBD1. This CDR3 region has 16 residues. V shed 1 base and J 1 base; nucleotides not matched to a gene: 2. In germline, CDR1 is MDHEN, CDR2 SYDVKM. Written as DNA, the CDR3 is TGTGCCAGCAGTTTATTAGGACAGGGGGGCACAGATACGCAGTATTTT. It encodes CASSLLGQGGTDTQYF.